These 13 T cell receptor beta chains came from one sample sequenced in a study of blood T cell repertoires in COVID-19. Only in-frame clones appear in the TCRdb table, and some are missing; sequencing was by immunoSEQ multiplex PCR. This repertoire shows 100,000 or so clones, over 75% found once; its top ten account for around 4%. Sequencing was carried out using peripheral blood. The origin of the receptors is a man in his forties or fifties with acute or convalescent COVID-19.

The rearrangement links TRBV23-1 to TRBJ2-1, with D possibly being TRBD2 (6 bases). TRBV23-1 is identified as an open reading frame with a role that is uncertain. The CDR3 covers 16 residues. V lost 4 bases and J 0 bases, leaving 13 bases between the germline ends. CDR3 residues: CASSPSPGDSYNEQFF. The CDR3 DNA is TGCGCCAGCAGTCCATCCCCGGGGGACTCCTACAATGAGCAGTTCTTC.

The chain has TRBV11-3 and TRBJ2-7; TRBD2 is a possible D gene (6 bases). The CDR3 contains 16 residues. Germline CDR1 reads SGHNT; CDR2 reads YENEEA. V was shortened by 3 bases and J by 6 bases, with 21 bases between the two germline ends. Here the CDR3 reads CASSFSSGRSRCEQYF. CDR3 DNA: TGTGCCAGCAGCTTTTCAAGCGGGCGGTCGCGATGCGAGCAGTACTTC.

This clone was counted a few times. CDR3 protein: CATSDPVAGAGDEQFF. CDR3 DNA: TGTGCCACCAGTGATCCGGTAGCGGGAGCTGGGGACGAGCAGTTCTTC. This chain uses TRBV24-1 with TRBJ2-1; TRBD2 agrees at 9 bases. Germline CDR1 and CDR2: KGHDR and SFDVKD. The CDR3 covers 16 residues. Unmatched junction bases numbered 12, after V lost 3 bases and J lost 10 bases.

This chain links TRBV24-1 with TRBJ2-3; 9 bases map to TRBD2. Trimming cost V 4 bases and J 0 bases; bases outside gene matches: 7. The CDR3 contains 17 residues. In germline, CDR1 is KGHDR, CDR2 SFDVKD. DNA of the CDR3: TGTGCCACCAGTGACCCCGCGGGGGGGGCCAGCACAGATACGCAGTATTTT. It yields the protein CATSDPAGGASTDTQYF.

This rearrangement joins TRBV27 to TRBJ2-7, with TRBD1 matching 8 bases. From germline, CDR1 is MNHEY and CDR2 SMNVEV (reference sequence). The CDR3 consists of 15 residues. The ends lost 6 bases at V and 3 bases at J; junction bases unmatched: 10. The CDR3 coding sequence is TGTGCCAGCAGAACCTCCGGGACAGGATTCTACGAGCAGTACTTC. Amino acid sequence: CASRTSGTGFYEQYF.

This rearrangement joins TRBV14 to TRBJ2-7, with 7 bases matching TRBD2. The V and J ends lost 6 bases and 7 bases, in that order; junction bases with no gene match: 3. The CDR3 has 11 amino acids. Germline V gives CDR1 SGHDN, CDR2 FVKESK. The CDR3 bases are TGTGCCAGCAGGGGAGGGGCAGAGCAGTACTTC. Its translation is CASRGGAEQYF. The entire variable domain, with the rest obtained from reference TRBV14 and TRBJ2-7, is as follows: EAGVTQFPSHSVIEKGQTVTLRCDPISGHDNLYWYRRVMGKEIKFLLHFVKESKQDESGMPNNRFLAERTGGTYSTLKVQPAELEDSGVYFCASRGGAEQYFGPGTRLTVT.

The V gene is TRBV5-1, the J gene TRBJ2-1, with 8 positions matching TRBD2. There are 17 residues in the CDR3. Germline V gives CDR1 SGHRS, CDR2 YFSETQ. Trimming removed 0 bases from V and 7 bases from J; junction bases left unmatched: 12. CDR3 in amino acids: CASSLDRTGRALNEQFF. The DNA of the CDR3 is TGCGCCAGCAGCTTGGATAGGACCGGGAGGGCCTTGAATGAGCAGTTCTTC.

This chain joins TRBV6-6 and TRBJ2-3; 8 nucleotides agree with TRBD1. Germline CDR1 MNHNY, CDR2 SVGAGI (reference sequence). CDR3 length: 15 amino acids. The V gene end was trimmed by 2 bases and the J gene end by 4 bases; junction bases not matched to a gene: 5. The CDR3 here is CASSYGRGRPDTQYF. The CDR3, as DNA: TGTGCCAGCAGTTACGGCAGGGGGCGCCCAGATACGCAGTATTTT.

CDR3 in DNA: TGTGCCAGAAGCTTAAATTCCGCAGGGGGCCCTGGGGACACTGAAGCTTTCTTT. Its translation: CARSLNSAGGPGDTEAFF. The chain links TRBV7-5 to TRBJ1-1; no DNA check was done on the table's D call, TRBD1. TRBV7-5 is a pseudogene locus. The CDR3 is made up of 18 amino acids.

The sample holds one count of this clone. The CDR3: CASSRTSGEYADTQYF. Written as DNA, the CDR3 is TGTGCCAGCAGTCGTACTAGCGGGGAATACGCAGATACGCAGTATTTT. The V and J genes are TRBV27 and TRBJ2-3, with 10 bases identical to TRBD2. There are 16 residues in the CDR3. The germline V gene encodes CDR1 MNHEY and CDR2 SMNVEV (reference sequence). V was clipped by 5 bases and J by 4 bases; unmatched bases: 9.

The rearrangement links TRBV9 to TRBJ2-3; D perhaps matches TRBD2 (6 bases). Germline CDR1 SGDLS, CDR2 YYNGEE. V lost 0 bases and J 5 bases, leaving 13 bases between the germline ends. This CDR3 has 15 residues. CDR3 sequence (DNA): TGTGCCAGCAGCGTAGCTGGGGGGTATCTAGATACGCAGTATTTT. Translated: CASSVAGGYLDTQYF.

Notes on this clone: One end of the junction is discordant with germline, which a read error may explain. This rearrangement joins TRBV12-3 or TRBV12-4 to TRBJ2-4; a possible D gene is TRBD1 (5 bases). The CDR3 is 12 residues long. This CDR3 is CASGQPWGGRVF. In DNA form, the CDR3 reads TGTGCCAGCGGCCAACCCTGGGGCGGACGAGTCTTC.

The V gene is TRBV6-2 or TRBV6-3, the J gene TRBJ2-5, with 13 positions matching TRBD2. V was clipped by 0 bases and J by 2 bases; unmatched bases: 0. Germline assignment: CDR1 MNHEY and CDR2 SVGEGT. This CDR3 contains 16 residues. The CDR3 nucleotides are TGTGCCAGCAGTTACTCGACTAGCGGGGGGCAAGAGACCCAGTACTTC. Its protein product is CASSYSTSGGQETQYF.